This record looks at one T cell receptor (beta chain) sequence and its context. Its antigen is currently not known. One base away there is no much larger clone; base qualities are not given. The sample holds other DNA sequences that translate to the same CDR3. Library creation used the immunoSEQ multiplex PCR assay. Not all clones reach the TCRdb copy of this immuneACCESS table, which keeps in-frame sequences only. Checked studies attribute under half of the gap to unresolved V genes and leave the rest unexplained. In this sample the table shows 150,000 to 180,000 clones, roughly 94% of which occur a single time. The ten biggest clones cover approximately 6.1% of the sample. The germline V end is reduced by 0 bases and the J end by 11 bases; junction bases left unmatched: 10. The CDR3 spans 15 residues, from the cysteine through the phenylalanine. Only the CDR3 region is kept as DNA, spanning 45 bases read in frame from base 1. The germline V gene encodes CDR1 MGHRA and CDR2 YSYEKL.

The sample comes from a study of control samples from healthy donors and cancer patients (dated by TCRdb to between 2020 and 2021). The TCR comes from a man aged 35-49 years in good health. The chain is made from TRBV4-1 and TRBJ1-1, with 9 middle bases fitting TRBD1. Sequences were obtained from blood. For the CDR3, the sequence is CASSQDPHTGGKAFF. The DNA is as follows: TGCGCCAGCAGCCAAGACCCACATACAGGGGGCAAGGCTTTCTTT.